Listed here is a single T cell receptor beta chain. The table came from immunoSEQ multiplex PCR; TCRdb's copy has only in-frame clones and leaves some out. The profile shows roughly 2.1 million clones, around 93% of them singletons. The CDR3 is 19 residues long. CDR1 LGHNA and CDR2 YSLEER come from the germline V gene. Trimming shortened V by 0 bases and J by 2 bases, and 21 bases separated the two germline ends. The record originates from a study of shared clonotypes between healthy human individuals. Overall study: Plates per donor: three CD4 naive, three CD4 memory, two CD8 naive, one CD8 memory.

Naivety among CD8 cells was defined by CD45RO negativity and positive CCR7 selection, thereby excluding terminally differentiated effector memory CD45RA+ cells. Everyone who donated was a Caucasian adult who lived in Nashville, Tennessee. The clonotype comes from a man between 18 and 35 years old in good health. Some clones in this sample may be carry-over from other donors' samples. Sequencing was done on a sample of naive CD8+ T cells from PBMCs. This chain links TRBV4-3 with TRBJ2-3; D assignment may be TRBD1 or TRBD2 (6 bases each). The CDR3 loop is CASSQESRLSSGATDTQYF. As DNA, the CDR3 is TGCGCCAGCAGCCAAGAGTCTAGGTTGTCTTCGGGGGCCACAGATACGCAGTATTTT.